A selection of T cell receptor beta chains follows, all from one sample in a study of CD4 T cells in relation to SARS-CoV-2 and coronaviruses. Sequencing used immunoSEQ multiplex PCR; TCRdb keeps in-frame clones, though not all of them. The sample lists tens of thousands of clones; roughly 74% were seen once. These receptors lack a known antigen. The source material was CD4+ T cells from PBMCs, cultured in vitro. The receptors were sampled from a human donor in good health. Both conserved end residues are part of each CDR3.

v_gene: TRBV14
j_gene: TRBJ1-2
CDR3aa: CASSQRLYGYTF

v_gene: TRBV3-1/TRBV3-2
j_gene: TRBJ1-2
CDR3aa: CASSQEQWGYTF

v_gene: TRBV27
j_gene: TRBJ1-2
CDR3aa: CASSLSRTDYGYTF

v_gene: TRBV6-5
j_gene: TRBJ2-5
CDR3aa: CASRKREPETQYF

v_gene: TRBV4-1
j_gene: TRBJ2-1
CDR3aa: CASSHADLDEQFF

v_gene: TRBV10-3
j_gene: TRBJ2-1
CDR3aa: CAISSFLLAGHNEQFF

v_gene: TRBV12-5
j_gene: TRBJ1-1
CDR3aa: CASGLGGNTEAFF

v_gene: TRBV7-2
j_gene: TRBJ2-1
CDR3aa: CASTPGGGNEQFF

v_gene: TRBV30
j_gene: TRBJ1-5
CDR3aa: CAWSPSGGQPQHF

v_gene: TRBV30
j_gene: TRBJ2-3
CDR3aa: CAWSAGDILRSDTQYF

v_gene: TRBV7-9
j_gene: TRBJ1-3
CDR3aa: CASSPERLTGNTIYF

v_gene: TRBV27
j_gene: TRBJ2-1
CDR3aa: CASSLRLAGAHEQFF

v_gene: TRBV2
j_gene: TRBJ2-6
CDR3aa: CASKSSGANVLTF

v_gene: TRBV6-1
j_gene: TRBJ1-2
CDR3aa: CASSEVGDYGYTF

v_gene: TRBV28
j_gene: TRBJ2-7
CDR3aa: CASTQGYEQYF